There are many counts of the clone carrying this T cell receptor (beta chain). The antigen remains unidentified. Regions amplified from RNA transcripts were the TCR beta CDR3 regions. The HTBI set primed first-round TCR CDR3 RT-PCR. Using its own MiXCR run on the multiplex PCR reads, TCRdb lists one record per CDR3 protein. The repertoire holds a few hundred thousand distinct CDR3 sequences, with 14% as singletons. The length of the CDR3 is 15 residues. Germline V lookup: CDR1 SGHTA, CDR2 FQGTGA. V shed 2 bases and J shed 8 bases, with 16 bases lying between them. Hyperthyroidism patients were newly diagnosed, had disease duration under 2 months, and were aged 18 to 65 years. This sample stems from a study of T cells in Graves' hyperthyroidism and ophthalmopathy. Study overall: Staff took peripheral blood when the initial diagnosis was made, before any treatment began.

Findings and limits, study-wide: Most clonotypes expanded in thyroid above 0.001 were likewise present in blood.

The V and J genes are TRBV7-3 and TRBJ2-1; D gene ambiguous. Sequenced sample: blood. This TCR was sampled from a woman aged 40 to 50 with Graves' hyperthyroidism. CDR3 loop: CASSLGVTKGHEQFF. CDR3 DNA: TGTGCCAGCAGCTTAGGCGTGACAAAGGGCCATGAGCAGTTCTTC.